This TCR beta chain comes out of a study of cytotoxic CD8 clonotypes in ibrutinib-treated CLL. At the level of the study: There were, on average, about 260,000 productive templates and some 90,000 productive rearrangements per sample.

A note on this clone: Its matching antigen is unknown.

Study-wide findings and caveats: Clonality was higher at baseline than in age-matched healthy donors and tracked circulating CD8+ T-cell counts. Private clonotypes, not public ones, expanded at ibrutinib response.

This CDR3 contains 12 residues. V shed 7 bases and J shed 7 bases, with 11 bases lying between them. The germline V gene has CDR1 SEHNR and CDR2 FQNEAQ (reference sequence). T cells were sequenced at a targeted depth of 1 in 200,000 to 1 in 1 million. Some clones are missing from TCRdb's copy, which holds only in-frame ones; the method was immunoSEQ multiplex PCR. Among 250,000 to 350,000 clones listed, 65% to 85% were seen once. This chain links TRBV7-9 with TRBJ2-1; no definite D call. The TCR originated in a human donor with chronic lymphocytic leukemia. Here the sequenced sample was PBMCs, taken at disease progression, from a patient treated with ibrutinib. CDR3 region: CASTDPENEQFF. The CDR3 bases are TGTGCCAGCACCGACCCGGAGAATGAGCAGTTCTTC.